Below are 20 T cell receptor beta chains sequenced from a single sample in a study of OX40 agonist ivuxolimab in advanced cancers. Repertoires were generated with immunoSEQ multiplex PCR, while TCRdb's copy carries only in-frame clones and drops some. The sample lists tens of thousands of clones; about 81% were seen once. The sequencing here drew on CD4+ or CD8+ T cells sorted from blood, taken in a trial of the OX40 agonist ivuxolimab. The receptors here all came from an adult with an advanced solid tumor such as melanoma, head and neck, liver or kidney cancer.

CDR3 bases: TGTGCCAGCAGCTTAGGTCAAGAGACCCAGTACTTC. It encodes CASSLGQETQYF. V usage is TRBV13 and J usage is TRBJ2-5; unclear D gene. Germline CDR1 and CDR2: PRHDT and FYEKMQ (reference sequence). The CDR3 is 12 amino acids. Trimming took off 0 bases at V and 2 bases at J, with 1 base between the two ends. The full variable domain, rest sourced from reference TRBV13 and TRBJ2-5, is AAGVIQSPRHLIKEKRETATLKCYPIPRHDTVYWYQQGPGQDPQFLISFYEKMQSDKGSIPDRFSAQQFSDYHSELNMSSLELGDSALYFCASSLGQETQYFGPGTRLLVL.

V gene TRBV18 combines with J gene TRBJ2-3; 7 bases fit TRBD1. The CDR3 is 15 residues long. Looked up from germline, CDR1 is KGHSH and CDR2 is LQKENI. Trimming removed 5 bases from V and 4 bases from J; junction bases left unmatched: 9. CDR3 in amino acids: CASSWDRRIADTQYF. CDR3 nucleotides: TGTGCCAGCTCATGGGACAGAAGGATCGCAGATACGCAGTATTTT.

For the CDR3, the DNA is TGTGCCAGTAGTACGGGACCTACCCCCAACTATGGCTACACCTTC. Translation gives CASSTGPTPNYGYTF. V gene TRBV19 combines with J gene TRBJ1-2, with TRBD1 as a possible D gene (5 bases). Germline CDR1 is LNHDA and CDR2 is SQIVND (reference sequence). V lost 4 bases and J 2 bases, leaving 14 bases between the germline ends. The CDR3 runs 15 residues.

The chain is built from TRBV5-1 and TRBJ2-7, with 11 nucleotides matching TRBD2. The J call could be wrong; TRBJ2-1 is a better fit for the DNA end. Looked up from germline, CDR1 is SGHRS and CDR2 is YFSETQ. There are 18 residues in the CDR3. The CDR3 region is CASSSRAWGTSGGNEQFF. The DNA for the CDR3 is TGCGCCAGCAGCAGCCGGGCTTGGGGGACTAGCGGAGGCAATGAGCAGTTCTTC.

The chain has TRBV7-3 and TRBJ2-2, with no clear D. Trimming removed 3 bases at V and 4 bases at J, with 3 bases between. The germline V gene has CDR1 SGHTA and CDR2 FQGTGA. The CDR3 consists of 12 residues. Here the CDR3 reads CASSFPTGELFF. The CDR3 DNA is TGTGCCAGCAGCTTTCCCACCGGGGAGCTGTTTTTT.

This clone showed up just once. The rearrangement links TRBV12-5 to TRBJ2-7; D not certain. V was clipped by 5 bases and J by 2 bases, with 7 bases between them. CDR3 length: 12 amino acids. The germline V gene encodes CDR1 LGHNT and CDR2 FRNRAP. In nucleotides, the CDR3 is TGTGCTAGTGGTCCCCCGGCCTACGAGCAGTACTTC. This sequence encodes CASGPPAYEQYF.

The rearrangement uses TRBV6-5 and TRBJ2-7, with 10 bases identical to TRBD2. V dropped 6 bases and J dropped 2; count of bases not matched to a gene: 4. The CDR3 loop spans 14 amino acids. CDR1 MNHEY and CDR2 SVGAGI come from the germline V gene. The CDR3, as DNA: TGTGCCAGCAGCCCTAGCGGGAGAACCTACGAGCAGTACTTC. It is translated as CASSPSGRTYEQYF.

The V and J genes are TRBV7-9 and TRBJ2-2; D is possibly TRBD1 or TRBD2 (5 bases each). Per the germline V gene, CDR1 is SEHNR and CDR2 is FQNEAQ (reference sequence). Trimming took off 4 bases at V and 11 bases at J, with 20 bases between the two ends. The CDR3 length is 15 residues. This CDR3 is CASSSRGTGKLELFF. The CDR3 DNA follows: TGTGCCAGCAGCTCGCGAGGGACGGGCAAATTAGAGCTGTTTTTT.

The chain combines TRBV4-3 with TRBJ2-1; D is unresolved. The CDR3 consists of 13 residues. V gave up 0 bases and J gave up 9 bases, with 9 bases separating them. The germline V gene has CDR1 LGHNA and CDR2 YSLEER. The CDR3 DNA reads as TGCGCCAGCAGCCAAGAGATTGATGGTGAGCAGTTCTTC. It translates to CASSQEIDGEQFF.

This chain joins TRBV6-5 and TRBJ2-6, with D possibly being TRBD1 or TRBD2 (7 bases each). V shed 7 bases and J shed 2 bases, with 12 bases lying between them. Germline loops: CDR1 MNHEY, CDR2 SVGAGI. The CDR3 is 15 residues long. The CDR3 is CASTAGGAGANVLTF. CDR3 DNA sequence: TGTGCCAGCACCGCAGGGGGGGCTGGGGCCAACGTCCTGACTTTC.

The V gene is TRBV28, the J gene TRBJ2-7; D gene ambiguous. This CDR3 spans 13 amino acids. Germline-derived CDR1 and CDR2 are MDHEN and SYDVKM. The V and J ends lost 4 bases and 7 bases respectively, with 14 bases between them. CDR3 DNA sequence: TGTGCCAGCAGTTCGACCACCGGCGGAGAGCAGTACTTC. Translating gives CASSSTTGGEQYF.

Details on this clone: The junction departs from germline at one end; a sequencing error may be responsible. V and J are TRBV11-1 and TRBJ2-3; D may match TRBD1 or TRBD2 (5 bases each). CDR1 and CDR2 from the germline V gene are SGHAT and FQDESV (reference sequence). The CDR3 has 14 residues. Here the CDR3 reads CASTLGSGGGTQYF. The CDR3 DNA sequence: TGTGCCAGCACCTTAGGGTCTGGGGGTGGTACGCAGTATTTT.

V and J are TRBV5-1 and TRBJ2-3; no firm D call. From germline, CDR1 is SGHRS and CDR2 YFSETQ. This CDR3 contains 16 residues. Trimming removed 6 bases from V and 4 bases from J, with 21 bases in between. Here the CDR3 DNA reads TGCGCCAGCAAAGGAACCCCCGGAATGGTGGCAGATACGCAGTATTTT. Amino acids: CASKGTPGMVADTQYF.

This clone occurred once. The genes are TRBV5-1 and TRBJ2-7, with 7 bases identical to TRBD1. Germline lookup yields CDR1 SGHRS and CDR2 YFSETQ. Germline trimming cut 4 bases from V and 0 bases from J; bases unmatched to any gene: 4. The CDR3 length is 14 residues. CDR3 coding DNA: TGCGCCAGCAGCACAGACAGGGACTCCTACGAGCAGTACTTC. Protein product: CASSTDRDSYEQYF.

The V and J genes are TRBV5-1 and TRBJ2-2; 7 bases match TRBD2. With V trimmed by 4 bases and J by 4 bases, 7 bases remained unmatched. The CDR3 sequence is 15 residues long. Per germline, CDR1 SGHRS and CDR2 YFSETQ. The CDR3 DNA follows: TGCGCCAGCAGCCCGGACCGGGAGGCCACCGGGGAGCTGTTTTTT. It codes for CASSPDREATGELFF.

The gene calls are TRBV30 and TRBJ1-2; the match to TRBD1 covers 7 bases. The ends lost 0 bases at V and 8 bases at J; junction bases unmatched: 6. Germline-derived CDR1 and CDR2 are GTSNPN and SVGIG (reference sequence). The CDR3 contains 13 residues. The CDR3 reads CAWSVNTGVGYTF. As DNA, the CDR3 is TGTGCCTGGAGTGTTAATACAGGGGTGGGCTACACCTTC.

The chain carries TRBV29-1 and TRBJ2-7; D is tentatively TRBD1 or TRBD2 (6 bases each). V lost 4 bases, J lost 2 bases, and 9 bases lay in between. From germline, CDR1 is SQVTM and CDR2 ANQGSEA. The CDR3 loop spans 12 amino acids. CDR3 in DNA: TGCAGCGTTGTAAGGGGGGCCTACGAGCAGTACTTC. Its protein product is CSVVRGAYEQYF.

The chain carries TRBV28 and TRBJ2-3, with a weak D call TRBD2 (7 bases). This CDR3 contains 16 residues. V shed 4 bases and J shed 3 bases, with 17 bases lying between them. The germline V gene encodes CDR1 MDHEN and CDR2 SYDVKM. In nucleotides, the CDR3 is TGTGCCAGCAGTTCCCTGGGGAGGGGGGGAACAGATACGCAGTATTTT. Amino acids: CASSSLGRGGTDTQYF.

The rearrangement links TRBV4-1 to TRBJ2-5; 10 bases match TRBD1. The assigned J gene may be wrong: the sequence end matches TRBJ2-7 better. Germline CDR1 is MGHRA and CDR2 is YSYEKL. The CDR3 covers 17 residues. The CDR3 region has the DNA TGCGCCAGCAGCCTAAATGACGGACAGGGGGGACCCTACGAGCAGTACTTC. Protein: CASSLNDGQGGPYEQYF.

The genes are TRBV28 and TRBJ2-7, with TRBD1 matching 7 bases. J was trimmed by 3 bases and V by 3 bases; bases with no gene match: 8. The CDR3 spans 15 residues. Germline CDR1 MDHEN, CDR2 SYDVKM. The CDR3: CASSFSGTVGYEQYF. CDR3 DNA: TGTGCCAGCAGTTTCTCCGGGACAGTGGGCTACGAGCAGTACTTC.